These T cell receptor beta chains were read from a single sample in a study of vaccination effects on CD4 cells after COVID-19. Their antigen targets remain unknown. The data were produced by immunoSEQ multiplex PCR, yet TCRdb's version contains in-frame clones alone and is incomplete. Among fewer than 80,000 clones, 74% were seen once, and the ten largest hold roughly 1.6%. The source material was CD4+ T cells from PBMCs cultured with HCoV-229E spike peptides, sampled after COVID-19 vaccination. The receptor set was obtained from a human donor who received a COVID-19 vaccine. CDR3s include the opening cysteine and the closing phenylalanine or tryptophan. The order of the fields is clone size, D gene, V gene, J gene, CDR3 protein, CDR3 DNA. D genes are given only for firm matches. Only some rows state a clone size, as once, few, many or a class for expanded clones.

abundance: .; d_gene: TRBD2; v_gene: TRBV6-6; j_gene: TRBJ2-5; CDR3aa: CASRGLAGDETQYF; CDR3nt: TGTGCCAGCAGGGGACTAGCGGGCGATGAGACCCAGTACTTC
abundance: .; d_gene: TRBD1; v_gene: TRBV2; j_gene: TRBJ1-1; CDR3aa: CASRLQGRDTEAFF; CDR3nt: TGTGCCAGCAGACTACAGGGGCGGGACACTGAAGCTTTCTTT
abundance: .; d_gene: .; v_gene: TRBV2; j_gene: TRBJ1-1; CDR3aa: CASGNTEAFF; CDR3nt: TGTGCCAGCGGGAACACTGAAGCTTTCTTT
abundance: few; d_gene: .; v_gene: TRBV6-6; j_gene: TRBJ1-4; CDR3aa: CASSNEKLFF; CDR3nt: TGTGCCAGCTCCAACGAAAAACTGTTTTTT
abundance: .; d_gene: TRBD2; v_gene: TRBV10-2; j_gene: TRBJ2-2; CDR3aa: CASWGGNTGELFF; CDR3nt: TGCGCCAGCTGGGGGGGGAACACCGGGGAGCTGTTTTTT
abundance: .; d_gene: TRBD1; v_gene: TRBV7-2; j_gene: TRBJ1-4; CDR3aa: CASSWMTGGNEKLFF; CDR3nt: TGTGCCAGCAGCTGGATGACAGGGGGCAATGAAAAACTGTTTTTT
abundance: .; d_gene: .; v_gene: TRBV4-1; j_gene: TRBJ1-2; CDR3aa: CASQDRTNYGYTF; CDR3nt: TGCGCCAGCCAAGACAGAACTAACTATGGCTACACCTTC
abundance: .; d_gene: .; v_gene: TRBV3-1/TRBV3-2; j_gene: TRBJ2-3; CDR3aa: CASSLLSGGVADTQYF; CDR3nt: TGTGCCAGCAGCCTCCTTTCAGGTGGGGTTGCAGATACGCAGTATTTT
abundance: .; d_gene: .; v_gene: TRBV6-1; j_gene: TRBJ1-6; CDR3aa: CASSEGPPLHF; CDR3nt: TGTGCCAGCAGTGAAGGGCCACCCCTCCACTTT
abundance: .; d_gene: TRBD2; v_gene: TRBV24-1; j_gene: TRBJ2-1; CDR3aa: CATSDSSGGARSHNEQFF; CDR3nt: TGTGCCACCAGTGATTCTAGCGGGGGGGCCAGGTCCCACAATGAGCAGTTCTTC
abundance: .; d_gene: TRBD1; v_gene: TRBV7-3; j_gene: TRBJ2-1; CDR3aa: CASSLKIGQGDNEQFF; CDR3nt: TGTGCCAGCAGCTTAAAGATTGGACAGGGGGACAATGAGCAGTTCTTC
abundance: .; d_gene: .; v_gene: TRBV19; j_gene: TRBJ1-4; CDR3aa: CASSIDGSGEKLFF; CDR3nt: TGTGCCAGTAGTATCGATGGGTCGGGGGAAAAACTGTTTTTT
abundance: .; d_gene: .; v_gene: TRBV9; j_gene: TRBJ1-2; CDR3aa: CASSVGGGYGYTF; CDR3nt: TGTGCCAGCAGCGTAGGTGGGGGTTATGGCTACACCTTC
abundance: .; d_gene: .; v_gene: TRBV6-6; j_gene: TRBJ1-5; CDR3aa: CASKKGGGNNQPQHF; CDR3nt: TGTGCCAGCAAAAAAGGGGGGGGTAACAATCAGCCCCAGCATTTT
abundance: .; d_gene: .; v_gene: TRBV7-8; j_gene: TRBJ1-5; CDR3aa: CASSYDRASNQPQHF; CDR3nt: TGTGCCAGCAGCTACGACAGAGCGAGCAATCAGCCCCAGCATTTT
abundance: few; d_gene: .; v_gene: TRBV5-1; j_gene: TRBJ2-2; CDR3aa: CASSLTQAGGELFF; CDR3nt: TGCGCCAGCAGCTTAACTCAAGCTGGCGGGGAGCTGTTTTTT
abundance: .; d_gene: TRBD1; v_gene: TRBV10-2; j_gene: TRBJ1-6; CDR3aa: CASSESARGLGNSPLHF; CDR3nt: TGCGCCAGCAGTGAGTCTGCCAGGGGGCTAGGAAATTCACCCCTCCACTTT
abundance: few; d_gene: .; v_gene: TRBV4-3; j_gene: TRBJ2-2; CDR3aa: CASRKKTAPNTGELFF; CDR3nt: TGCGCCAGCAGGAAGAAGACCGCGCCCAACACCGGGGAGCTGTTTTTT
abundance: .; d_gene: .; v_gene: TRBV7-2; j_gene: TRBJ1-6; CDR3aa: CASNRMTGHNSPLHF; CDR3nt: TGTGCCAGCAACCGAATGACGGGCCATAATTCACCCCTCCACTTT
abundance: .; d_gene: .; v_gene: TRBV6-5; j_gene: TRBJ1-6; CDR3aa: CASTLAFPSSPLHF; CDR3nt: TGTGCCAGCACCTTAGCATTCCCCTCCTCACCCCTCCACTTT
abundance: few; d_gene: .; v_gene: TRBV15; j_gene: TRBJ1-2; CDR3aa: CATSRENYGYTF; CDR3nt: TGTGCCACCAGCAGAGAGAACTATGGCTACACCTTC
abundance: .; d_gene: .; v_gene: TRBV10-2; j_gene: TRBJ2-6; CDR3aa: CASREGPNREGANVLTF; CDR3nt: TGCGCCAGCCGAGAAGGGCCGAACCGGGAGGGGGCCAACGTCCTGACTTTC
abundance: .; d_gene: .; v_gene: TRBV11-2; j_gene: TRBJ1-2; CDR3aa: CASSLVGGGAGYTF; CDR3nt: TGTGCCAGCAGCTTAGTCGGCGGGGGGGCTGGCTACACCTTC
abundance: .; d_gene: .; v_gene: TRBV24-1; j_gene: TRBJ2-2; CDR3aa: CATSRFGGGDTGELFF; CDR3nt: TGTGCCACCAGTCGCTTCGGCGGGGGCGACACCGGGGAGCTGTTTTTT
abundance: .; d_gene: .; v_gene: TRBV10-2; j_gene: TRBJ1-1; CDR3aa: CASLRAGQSTEAFF; CDR3nt: TGCGCCAGCCTCAGGGCAGGGCAGAGCACTGAAGCTTTCTTT
abundance: .; d_gene: .; v_gene: TRBV2; j_gene: TRBJ1-5; CDR3aa: CASSETRASSNQPQHF; CDR3nt: TGTGCCAGCAGTGAAACTAGGGCTAGTAGCAATCAGCCCCAGCATTTT
abundance: .; d_gene: TRBD1; v_gene: TRBV2; j_gene: TRBJ1-2; CDR3aa: CALGGTGGRGGYTF; CDR3nt: TGTGCCCTTGGGGGGACAGGGGGCCGGGGTGGCTACACCTTC
abundance: .; d_gene: TRBD1; v_gene: TRBV6-5; j_gene: TRBJ2-5; CDR3aa: CASSRDRGTETQYF; CDR3nt: TGTGCCAGCAGCCGGGACAGGGGGACAGAGACCCAGTACTTC
abundance: .; d_gene: TRBD2; v_gene: TRBV7-3; j_gene: TRBJ2-4; CDR3aa: CASSSSGRENIQYF; CDR3nt: TGTGCCAGCAGCTCTAGTGGGAGGGAAAACATTCAGTACTTC
abundance: .; d_gene: .; v_gene: TRBV7-3; j_gene: TRBJ2-5; CDR3aa: CASSSGRLERETQYF; CDR3nt: TGTGCCAGCAGCTCCGGTCGGTTGGAACGAGAGACCCAGTACTTC
abundance: .; d_gene: TRBD1; v_gene: TRBV2; j_gene: TRBJ1-4; CDR3aa: CASIPGGSNEKLFF; CDR3nt: TGTGCCAGCATACCAGGGGGATCTAATGAAAAACTGTTTTTT
abundance: .; d_gene: .; v_gene: TRBV7-2; j_gene: TRBJ1-1; CDR3aa: CASSLVGFTEAFF; CDR3nt: TGTGCCAGCAGCTTAGTGGGATTCACTGAAGCTTTCTTT
abundance: .; d_gene: TRBD1; v_gene: TRBV7-9; j_gene: TRBJ1-5; CDR3aa: CASSLGRGRGNQPQHF; CDR3nt: TGTGCCAGCAGCTTAGGCAGGGGGCGAGGCAATCAGCCCCAGCATTTT
abundance: .; d_gene: .; v_gene: TRBV15; j_gene: TRBJ1-5; CDR3aa: CATSMTRGGNQPQHF; CDR3nt: TGTGCCACCAGCATGACCAGGGGAGGCAATCAGCCCCAGCATTTT
abundance: .; d_gene: .; v_gene: TRBV25-1; j_gene: TRBJ1-1; CDR3aa: CASRITRGVNTEAFF; CDR3nt: TGTGCCAGCAGAATTACCAGGGGAGTAAACACTGAAGCTTTCTTT
abundance: .; d_gene: .; v_gene: TRBV24-1; j_gene: TRBJ2-3; CDR3aa: CATSDTAGGGGGRDTQYF; CDR3nt: TGTGCCACCAGTGACACCGCCGGAGGAGGGGGGGGTCGAGATACGCAGTATTTT
abundance: .; d_gene: .; v_gene: TRBV3-1/TRBV3-2; j_gene: TRBJ2-5; CDR3aa: CASSSSGSVETQYF; CDR3nt: .
abundance: .; d_gene: TRBD2; v_gene: TRBV7-3; j_gene: TRBJ2-3; CDR3aa: CASSPGTSADTQYF; CDR3nt: TGTGCCAGCAGCCCGGGGACTAGCGCAGATACGCAGTATTTT
abundance: once; d_gene: TRBD1; v_gene: TRBV15; j_gene: TRBJ1-6; CDR3aa: CATRLTGGSYNSPLHF; CDR3nt: TGTGCCACGAGGTTAACAGGGGGCTCCTATAATTCACCCCTCCACTTT
abundance: .; d_gene: TRBD2; v_gene: TRBV18; j_gene: TRBJ2-1; CDR3aa: CASSPPGLPSSYNEQFF; CDR3nt: TGTGCCAGCTCACCACCGGGACTACCGAGCTCCTACAATGAGCAGTTCTTC
abundance: .; d_gene: .; v_gene: TRBV27; j_gene: TRBJ1-2; CDR3aa: CASSSGFEGYTF; CDR3nt: TGTGCCAGCAGTTCGGGGTTCGAGGGCTACACCTTC
abundance: .; d_gene: TRBD2; v_gene: TRBV6-5; j_gene: TRBJ2-2; CDR3aa: CASSWGGWELFF; CDR3nt: TGTGCCAGCAGTTGGGGGGGGTGGGAGCTGTTTTTT
abundance: .; d_gene: .; v_gene: TRBV5-1; j_gene: TRBJ1-2; CDR3aa: CASSLIQGEGIYGYTF; CDR3nt: TGCGCCAGCAGCCTAATACAGGGAGAAGGCATATATGGCTACACCTTC
abundance: few; d_gene: TRBD1; v_gene: TRBV6-6; j_gene: TRBJ1-4; CDR3aa: CASSRRGAVEKLFF; CDR3nt: TGTGCCAGCAGTCGCAGGGGGGCGGTTGAAAAACTGTTTTTT
abundance: .; d_gene: .; v_gene: TRBV27; j_gene: TRBJ1-6; CDR3aa: CASSLSRGVNNSPLHF; CDR3nt: TGTGCCAGCAGTTTATCGAGGGGAGTTAATAATTCACCCCTCCACTTT
abundance: once; d_gene: .; v_gene: TRBV5-1; j_gene: TRBJ1-1; CDR3aa: CASSLVGGRGTEAFF; CDR3nt: TGCGCCAGCAGCTTGGTTGGGGGTAGAGGCACTGAAGCTTTCTTT
abundance: .; d_gene: .; v_gene: TRBV7-9; j_gene: TRBJ1-1; CDR3aa: CASSLRSGTEAFF; CDR3nt: TGTGCCAGCAGCTTACGGTCCGGCACTGAAGCTTTCTTT
abundance: .; d_gene: .; v_gene: TRBV24-1; j_gene: TRBJ1-5; CDR3aa: CATSDSSGGNQPQHF; CDR3nt: TGTGCCACCAGTGATTCCTCAGGTGGCAATCAGCCCCAGCATTTT
abundance: .; d_gene: .; v_gene: TRBV7-8; j_gene: TRBJ1-2; CDR3aa: CASSLVTGQAAPYGYTF; CDR3nt: TGTGCCAGCAGCTTAGTAACTGGACAAGCGGCCCCGTATGGCTACACCTTC
abundance: .; d_gene: TRBD1; v_gene: TRBV12-5; j_gene: TRBJ2-1; CDR3aa: CASGLVVGGGDRGNEQFF; CDR3nt: TGTGCTAGTGGTTTGGTCGTGGGTGGGGGGGACAGGGGTAATGAGCAGTTCTTC
abundance: once; d_gene: TRBD1; v_gene: TRBV20-1; j_gene: TRBJ2-1; CDR3aa: CSASRDRGRGQFF; CDR3nt: TGCAGTGCTAGTCGGGACAGGGGGAGAGGGCAGTTCTTC
abundance: .; d_gene: .; v_gene: TRBV5-1; j_gene: TRBJ2-3; CDR3aa: CASSLASQTDTQYF; CDR3nt: TGCGCCAGCAGCTTGGCGAGCCAGACAGATACGCAGTATTTT
abundance: .; d_gene: .; v_gene: TRBV6-5; j_gene: TRBJ1-6; CDR3aa: CASSKGPQWSPLHF; CDR3nt: TGTGCCAGCAGTAAGGGACCACAGTGGTCACCCCTCCACTTT
abundance: once; d_gene: TRBD2; v_gene: TRBV29-1; j_gene: TRBJ2-1; CDR3aa: CSVVGRLAAYNEQFF; CDR3nt: TGCAGCGTTGTTGGCAGACTAGCGGCTTACAATGAGCAGTTCTTC
abundance: .; d_gene: .; v_gene: TRBV7-8; j_gene: TRBJ2-3; CDR3aa: CASSLGGGSSTDTQYF; CDR3nt: TGTGCCAGCAGCTTAGGAGGGGGGTCTAGCACAGATACGCAGTATTTT
abundance: .; d_gene: .; v_gene: TRBV7-3; j_gene: TRBJ2-5; CDR3aa: CASSRTHQETQYF; CDR3nt: TGTGCCAGCAGCCGGACACACCAAGAGACCCAGTACTTC